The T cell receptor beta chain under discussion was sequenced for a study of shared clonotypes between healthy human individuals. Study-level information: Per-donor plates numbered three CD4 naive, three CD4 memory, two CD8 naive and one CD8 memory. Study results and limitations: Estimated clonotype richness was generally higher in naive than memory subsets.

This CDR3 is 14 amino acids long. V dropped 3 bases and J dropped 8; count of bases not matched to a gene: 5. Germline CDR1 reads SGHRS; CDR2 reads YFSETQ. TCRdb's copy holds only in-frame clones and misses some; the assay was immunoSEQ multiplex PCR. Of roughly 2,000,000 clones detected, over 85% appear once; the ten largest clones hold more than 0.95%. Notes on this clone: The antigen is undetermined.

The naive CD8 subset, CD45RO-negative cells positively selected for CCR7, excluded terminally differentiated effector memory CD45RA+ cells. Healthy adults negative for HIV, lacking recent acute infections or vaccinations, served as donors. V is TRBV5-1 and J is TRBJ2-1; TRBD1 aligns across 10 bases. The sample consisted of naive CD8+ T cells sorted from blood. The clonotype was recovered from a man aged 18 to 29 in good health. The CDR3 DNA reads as TGCGCCAGCAGCTGGGGACAGGGGAGGGATGAGCAGTTCTTC. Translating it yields CASSWGQGRDEQFF.